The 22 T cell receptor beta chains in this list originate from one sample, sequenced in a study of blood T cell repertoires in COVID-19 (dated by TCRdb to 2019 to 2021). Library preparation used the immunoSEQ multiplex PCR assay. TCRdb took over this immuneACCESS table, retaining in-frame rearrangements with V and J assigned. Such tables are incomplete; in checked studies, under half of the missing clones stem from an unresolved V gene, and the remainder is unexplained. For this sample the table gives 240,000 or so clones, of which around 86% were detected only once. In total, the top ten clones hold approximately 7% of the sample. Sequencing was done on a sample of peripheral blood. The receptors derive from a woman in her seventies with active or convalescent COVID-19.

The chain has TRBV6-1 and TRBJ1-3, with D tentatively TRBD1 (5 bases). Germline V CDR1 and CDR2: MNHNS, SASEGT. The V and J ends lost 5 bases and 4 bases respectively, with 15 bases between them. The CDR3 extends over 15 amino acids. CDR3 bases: TGTGCCAGCAGTCCAATTGGCAGGGAAGGAAACACCATATATTTT. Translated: CASSPIGREGNTIYF.

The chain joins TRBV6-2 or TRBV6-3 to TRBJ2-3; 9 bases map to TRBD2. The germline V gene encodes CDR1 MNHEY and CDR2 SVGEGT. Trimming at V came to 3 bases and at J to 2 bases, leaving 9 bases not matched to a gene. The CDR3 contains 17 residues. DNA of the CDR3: TGTGCCAGCAGTTATCTCCTAGCGGGGTCCCCCACAGATACGCAGTATTTT. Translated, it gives CASSYLLAGSPTDTQYF.

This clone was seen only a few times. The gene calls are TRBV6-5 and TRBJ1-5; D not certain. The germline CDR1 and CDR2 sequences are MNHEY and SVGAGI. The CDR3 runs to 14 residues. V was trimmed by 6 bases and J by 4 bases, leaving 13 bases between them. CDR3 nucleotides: TGTGCCAGCAGGGGCGGGATCGGGAATCAGCCCCAGCATTTT. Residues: CASRGGIGNQPQHF.

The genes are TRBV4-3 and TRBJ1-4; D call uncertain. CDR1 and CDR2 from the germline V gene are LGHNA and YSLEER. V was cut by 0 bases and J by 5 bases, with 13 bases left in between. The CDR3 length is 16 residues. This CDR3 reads CASSQDAAGVNEKLFF. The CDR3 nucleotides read TGCGCCAGCAGCCAAGATGCGGCCGGGGTGAATGAAAAACTGTTTTTT.

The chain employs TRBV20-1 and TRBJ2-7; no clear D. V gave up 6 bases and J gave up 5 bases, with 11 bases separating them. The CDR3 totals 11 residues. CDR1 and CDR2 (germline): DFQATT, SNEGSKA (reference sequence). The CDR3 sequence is CSAASPHEQYF. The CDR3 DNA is TGCAGTGCCGCGTCACCCCACGAGCAGTACTTC.

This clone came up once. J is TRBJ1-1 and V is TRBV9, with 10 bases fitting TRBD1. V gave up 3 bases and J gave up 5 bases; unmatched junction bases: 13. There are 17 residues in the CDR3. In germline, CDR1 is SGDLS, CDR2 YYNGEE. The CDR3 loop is CASSGRGTGEWNTEAFF. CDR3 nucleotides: TGTGCCAGCAGCGGACGTGGGACAGGGGAGTGGAATACTGAAGCTTTCTTT.

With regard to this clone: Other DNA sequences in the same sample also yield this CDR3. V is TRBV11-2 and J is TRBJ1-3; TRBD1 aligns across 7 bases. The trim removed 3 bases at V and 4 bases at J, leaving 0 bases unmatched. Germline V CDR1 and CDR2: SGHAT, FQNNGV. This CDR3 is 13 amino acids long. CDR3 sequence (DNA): TGTGCCAGCAGCTTGGGACAGGGAAACACCATATATTTT. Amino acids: CASSLGQGNTIYF.

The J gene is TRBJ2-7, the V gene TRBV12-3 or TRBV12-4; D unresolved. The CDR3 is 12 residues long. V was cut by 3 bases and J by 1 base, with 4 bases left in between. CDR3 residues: CASSLRSYEQYF. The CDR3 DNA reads TGTGCCAGCAGTTTGAGGTCCTACGAGCAGTACTTC.

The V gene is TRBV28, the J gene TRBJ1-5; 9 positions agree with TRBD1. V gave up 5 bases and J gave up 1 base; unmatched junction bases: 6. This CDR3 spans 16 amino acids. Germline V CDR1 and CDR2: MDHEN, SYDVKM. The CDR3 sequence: CASSPGDRVSNQPQHF. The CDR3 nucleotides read TGTGCCAGCAGTCCAGGGGACAGGGTCAGCAATCAGCCCCAGCATTTT.

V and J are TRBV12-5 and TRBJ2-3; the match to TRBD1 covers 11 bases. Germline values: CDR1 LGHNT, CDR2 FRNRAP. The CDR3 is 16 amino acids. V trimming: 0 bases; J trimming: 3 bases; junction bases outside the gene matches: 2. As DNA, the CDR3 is TGTGCTAGTGGTTTGGTAGGGACAGGGGGTACAGATACGCAGTATTTT. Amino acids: CASGLVGTGGTDTQYF.

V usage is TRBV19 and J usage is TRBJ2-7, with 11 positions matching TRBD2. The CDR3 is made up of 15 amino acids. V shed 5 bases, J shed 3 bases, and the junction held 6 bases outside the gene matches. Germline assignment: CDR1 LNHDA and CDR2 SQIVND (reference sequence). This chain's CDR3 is CASSSTSGGHYEQYF. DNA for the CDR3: TGTGCCAGTAGTTCTACTAGCGGGGGCCACTACGAGCAGTACTTC.

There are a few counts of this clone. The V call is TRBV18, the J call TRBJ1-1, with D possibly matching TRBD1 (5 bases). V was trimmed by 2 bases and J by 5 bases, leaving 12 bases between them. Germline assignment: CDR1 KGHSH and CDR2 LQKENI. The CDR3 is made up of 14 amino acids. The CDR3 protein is CASSPSQGRTEAFF. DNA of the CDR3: TGTGCCAGCTCACCAAGTCAGGGTCGGACTGAAGCTTTCTTT.

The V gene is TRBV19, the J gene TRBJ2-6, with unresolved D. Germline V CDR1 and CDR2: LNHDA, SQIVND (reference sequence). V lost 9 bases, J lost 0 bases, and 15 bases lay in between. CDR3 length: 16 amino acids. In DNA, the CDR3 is TGTGCCAGCCAGTATTCTGCGGACTCTGGGGCCAACGTCCTGACTTTC. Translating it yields CASQYSADSGANVLTF. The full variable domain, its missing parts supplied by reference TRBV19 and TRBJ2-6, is DGGITQSPKYLFRKEGQNVTLSCEQNLNHDAMYWYRQDPGQGLRLIYYSQIVNDFQKGDIAEGYSVSREKKESFPLTVTSAQKNPTAFYLCASQYSADSGANVLTFGAGSRLTVL.

CDR3 DNA: TGCAGCGTCGGGTTCAATGAGCAGTTCTTC. Its translation: CSVGFNEQFF. This chain uses TRBV29-1 with TRBJ2-1; no reliable D call. This CDR3 has 10 amino acids. V lost 6 bases and J lost 6, with 6 bases in between. Germline V gene data show CDR1 as SQVTM and CDR2 as ANQGSEA.

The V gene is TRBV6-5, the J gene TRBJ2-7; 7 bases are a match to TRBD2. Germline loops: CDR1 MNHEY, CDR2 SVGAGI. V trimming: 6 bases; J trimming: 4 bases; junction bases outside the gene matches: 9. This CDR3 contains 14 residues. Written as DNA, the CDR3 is TGTGCCAGCAGCTTGGGGGGGGAAGGTTACGAGCAGTACTTC. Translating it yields CASSLGGEGYEQYF.

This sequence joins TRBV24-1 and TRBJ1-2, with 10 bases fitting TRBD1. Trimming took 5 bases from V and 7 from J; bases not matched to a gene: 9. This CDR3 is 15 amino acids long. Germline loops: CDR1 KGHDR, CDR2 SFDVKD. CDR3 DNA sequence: TGTGCCACCAGTGGACCGGGACAGGGGAGATTTGGCTACACCTTC. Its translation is CATSGPGQGRFGYTF.

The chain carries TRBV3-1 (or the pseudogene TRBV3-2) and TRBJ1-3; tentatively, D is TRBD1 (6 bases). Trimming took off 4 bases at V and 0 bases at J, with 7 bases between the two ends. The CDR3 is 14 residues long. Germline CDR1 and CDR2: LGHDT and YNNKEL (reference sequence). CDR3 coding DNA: TGTGCCAGCAGCCCGACAGGCTCTGGAAACACCATATATTTT. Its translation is CASSPTGSGNTIYF.

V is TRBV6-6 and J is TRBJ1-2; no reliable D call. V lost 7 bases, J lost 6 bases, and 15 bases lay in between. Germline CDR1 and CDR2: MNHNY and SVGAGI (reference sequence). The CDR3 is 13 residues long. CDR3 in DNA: TGTGCCAGCACCCCGGCGGGGTCTGATGGCTACACCTTC. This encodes CASTPAGSDGYTF.

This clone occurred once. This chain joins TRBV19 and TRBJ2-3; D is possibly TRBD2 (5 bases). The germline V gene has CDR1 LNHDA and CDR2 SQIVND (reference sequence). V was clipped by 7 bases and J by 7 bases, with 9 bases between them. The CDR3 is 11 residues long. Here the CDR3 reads CASMSGNTQYF. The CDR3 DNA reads TGTGCCAGTATGTCGGGGAATACGCAGTATTTT.

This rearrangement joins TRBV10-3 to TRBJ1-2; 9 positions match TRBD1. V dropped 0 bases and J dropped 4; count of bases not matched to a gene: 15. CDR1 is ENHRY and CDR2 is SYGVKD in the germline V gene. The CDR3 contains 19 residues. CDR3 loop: CAISESTTDHRGLSYGYTF. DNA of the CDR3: TGTGCCATCAGTGAGTCGACGACAGACCACAGGGGGCTGAGCTATGGCTACACCTTC.

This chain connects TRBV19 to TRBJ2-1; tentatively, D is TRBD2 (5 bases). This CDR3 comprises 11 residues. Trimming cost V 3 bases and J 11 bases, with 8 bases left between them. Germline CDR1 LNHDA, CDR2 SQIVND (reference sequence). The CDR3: CASSIGVKQFF. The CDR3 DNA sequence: TGTGCCAGTAGTATCGGGGTTAAGCAGTTCTTC.

The CDR3 region has the DNA TGCGCCAGCAGCTTGGAGAGGACAGGGAACACCGGGGAGCTGTTTTTT. It encodes CASSLERTGNTGELFF. The chain is built from TRBV5-1 and TRBJ2-2, with 7 bases matching TRBD1. This CDR3 has 16 residues. The germline V gene encodes CDR1 SGHRS and CDR2 YFSETQ. Trimming took 0 bases from V and 1 from J; bases not matched to a gene: 3. Complete variable domain (other parts from reference TRBV5-1 and TRBJ2-2): KAGVTQTPRYLIKTRGQQVTLSCSPISGHRSVSWYQQTPGQGLQFLFEYFSETQRNKGNFPGRFSGRQFSNSRSEMNVSTLELGDSALYLCASSLERTGNTGELFFGEGSRLTVL.